This paragraph reports one T cell receptor (beta chain). Its antigen is not known. The CDR3 is 15 residues long. The V and J ends lost 4 bases and 5 bases, in that order; junction bases with no gene match: 5. CDR1 and CDR2 from the germline V gene are PRHDT and FYEKMQ (reference sequence). The table came from immunoSEQ multiplex PCR; TCRdb's copy has only in-frame clones and leaves some out. In the table there are about 58,000 clones, around nine tenths of which are singletons. This record belongs to a study of cytomegalovirus exposure and HLA in healthy donors. Whole-study findings and limits: Researchers catalogued around 150 TCR beta chains as cytomegalovirus-associated.

V and J are TRBV13 and TRBJ2-5; TRBD2 matches 12 bases. The receptor was isolated from a man between 18 and 35 years old in good health and CMV-seronegative. Sequenced: PBMCs. The CDR3 reads CASSSRLAGVETQYF. The CDR3 DNA is TGTGCCAGCAGCTCCAGACTAGCGGGAGTTGAGACCCAGTACTTC.